Presented here are 17 T cell receptor beta chains from one specimen sequenced in a study of Graves' ophthalmopathy and Graves' hyperthyroidism. Beta-chain TCR CDR3 regions were amplified from RNA transcripts. First-round RT-PCR used HTBI primers; second-round multiplex PCR followed. A single record per CDR3 protein comes from TCRdb applying MiXCR to the multiplex PCR reads. The sample includes around 340,000 distinct CDR3 sequences, roughly 15% of them seen just once. Sequenced input: peripheral blood. The receptor source for this set is an adult man with Graves' ophthalmopathy.

This clonotype was picked up many times. The chain employs TRBV19 and TRBJ1-2; D gene unclear. Germline V lookup: CDR1 LNHDA, CDR2 SQIVND (reference sequence). V lost 5 bases to trimming and J lost 3 bases, with 16 bases between them. The length of the CDR3 is 15 residues. CDR3 coding DNA: TGTGCCAGTAGTCCTAATATGCAGATCCACTATGGCTACACCTTC. Translated, it gives CASSPNMQIHYGYTF.

The J gene is TRBJ1-1, the V gene TRBV28; D gene uncertain. Germline CDR1 MDHEN, CDR2 SYDVKM. The V and J ends lost 2 bases and 0 bases respectively, with 7 bases between them. CDR3 size: 14 residues. The DNA for the CDR3 is TGTGCCAGCAGTTTACAGCTCATGAACACTGAAGCTTTCTTT. Its protein product is CASSLQLMNTEAFF. Combining the CDR3 with reference TRBV28 and TRBJ1-1 gives the whole variable domain DVKVTQSSRYLVKRTGEKVFLECVQDMDHENMFWYRQDPGLGLRLIYFSYDVKMKEKGDIPEGYSVSREKKERFSLILESASTNQTSMYLCASSLQLMNTEAFFGQGTRLTVV.

This clonotype was counted at least ten times. The rearrangement joins TRBV12-3 or TRBV12-4 to TRBJ1-6; perhaps TRBD1 as D (5 bases). The CDR3 loop spans 16 amino acids. Between the trimmed V and J ends, which lost 5 bases and 7 bases, there was a span of 18 bases. The CDR3 sequence is CASSGLARGRNSPLHF. The CDR3 DNA is TGTGCCAGCAGTGGACTGGCCCGGGGCAGGAATTCACCCCTCCACTTT.

This clonotype appeared a single time. One end of the junction varies from germline; a read error may be responsible. The chain recombines TRBV6-1 with TRBJ1-1; a possible D gene is TRBD1 (5 bases). Germline values: CDR1 MNHNS, CDR2 SASEGT. This CDR3 has 12 amino acids. The CDR3: CASTPGTSEAYF. The CDR3 DNA reads TGTGCCAGCACTCCAGGGACGAGTGAAGCTTACTTT.

There are many counts of this clonotype. This rearrangement joins TRBV10-3 to TRBJ1-5; weak D call: TRBD1 (5 bases). This CDR3 has 18 amino acids. In germline, CDR1 is ENHRY, CDR2 SYGVKD. Trimming removed 2 bases at V and 0 bases at J, with 17 bases between. The DNA of the CDR3 is TGTGCCATCAGTGAGAGGCACCCTGGGACGTATAGCAATCAGCCCCAGCATTTT. Its translation is CAISERHPGTYSNQPQHF.

In this sample, this clonotype turned up many times. The CDR3 sequence: CSARLGSGNGNTIYF. The CDR3 DNA reads as TGCAGTGCTAGGTTAGGGTCCGGGAACGGAAACACCATATATTTT. This sequence joins TRBV20-1 and TRBJ1-3; the D is unclear. Trimming pared 3 bases from V and 4 bases from J, leaving 16 bases between. This CDR3 comprises 15 residues. Per germline, CDR1 DFQATT and CDR2 SNEGSKA (reference sequence).

This clonotype was observed many times. V is TRBV2 and J is TRBJ2-2; TRBD1 aligns across 9 bases. V trimming: 7 bases; J trimming: 4 bases; junction bases outside the gene matches: 7. CDR1 and CDR2 from the germline V gene are SNHLY and FYNNEI. This CDR3 has 15 residues. This chain's CDR3 is CASTLLTGGTGELFF. DNA of the CDR3: TGTGCCAGCACCCTTTTGACAGGGGGCACCGGGGAGCTGTTTTTT.

The chain links TRBV12-3 or TRBV12-4 to TRBJ1-5; possibly TRBD1 for D (6 bases). The CDR3 has 16 amino acids. With 3 bases removed from V and 5 bases from J, the gap between germline ends came to 17 bases. CDR3 in DNA: TGTGCCAGCAGTTTCGCCCCCAGGGGTGTCGATCAGCCCCAGCATTTT. The encoded protein is CASSFAPRGVDQPQHF.

This chain uses TRBV12-5 with TRBJ2-2; 7 bases are shared with TRBD2. In germline, CDR1 is LGHNT, CDR2 FRNRAP. The CDR3 extends over 15 amino acids. V dropped 5 bases and J dropped 7; count of bases not matched to a gene: 10. The DNA of the CDR3 is TGTGCTAGTGGTCCCCTTCTAGCGGCAAGCGGGGAGCTGTTTTTT. Its translation: CASGPLLAASGELFF.

This clonotype has ten or more counts. V is TRBV6-1 and J is TRBJ2-7; D is uncertain. This CDR3 spans 14 amino acids. Trimming shortened V by 7 bases and J by 4 bases, and 17 bases separated the two germline ends. Germline assignment: CDR1 MNHNS and CDR2 SASEGT. DNA for the CDR3: TGTGCCAGCAACCCCGGCCGCCTTGTATACGAGCAGTACTTC. Its protein is CASNPGRLVYEQYF.

This clonotype was detected ten times or more. The rearrangement joins TRBV28 to TRBJ1-6; D gene unclear. V gave up 4 bases and J gave up 6 bases, with 10 bases separating them. CDR3 length: 14 amino acids. CDR1 is MDHEN, CDR2 SYDVKM, per germline. CDR3 nucleotides: TGTGCCAGCAGTTCGGCAGCCGGTAATTCACCCCTCCACTTT. Its protein is CASSSAAGNSPLHF.

This clonotype was seen ten or more times. At one end, the junction sequence differs from germline, possibly due to a read error. The chain carries TRBV30 and TRBJ1-1; 8 positions agree with TRBD1. The CDR3 extends over 8 amino acids. CDR1 and CDR2 from the germline V gene are GTSNPN and SVGIG (reference sequence). For the CDR3, the DNA is TGTGCCGACGGCAGGACAGGGTTT. It yields the protein CADGRTGF.

This clonotype was found many times. This chain connects TRBV7-8 to TRBJ2-2, with D perhaps assigned TRBD1 or TRBD2 (5 bases each). V was pared by 5 bases and J by 3 bases, with 16 bases between. The CDR3 contains 16 residues. The V gene's germline CDR1 is SGHVS and CDR2 FQNEAQ. DNA of the CDR3: TGTGCCAGCAGCAAAGGGACGTCAGGTGACACCGGGGAGCTGTTTTTT. Protein sequence: CASSKGTSGDTGELFF. The whole variable domain, remainder taken from reference TRBV7-8 and TRBJ2-2, is GAGVSQSPRYKVAKRGQDVALRCDPISGHVSLFWYQQALGQGPEFLTYFQNEAQLDKSGLPSDRFFAERPEGSVSTLKIQRTQQEDSAVYLCASSKGTSGDTGELFFGEGSRLTVL.

The rearrangement uses TRBV6-2 or TRBV6-3 and TRBJ2-7; TRBD1 matches at 7 bases. The DNA end lines up better with TRBJ2-1; the J call may be wrong. The CDR3 is made up of 15 amino acids. The V gene's germline CDR1 is MNHEY and CDR2 SVGEGT. The CDR3 protein is CASSGQVSLRNEQFF. Written as DNA, the CDR3 is TGTGCCAGCAGTGGACAGGTTTCCCTAAGGAACGAGCAGTTCTTC.

In this sample, this clonotype turned up many times. The V gene is TRBV9, the J gene TRBJ2-7, with 8 bases lining up with TRBD2. The CDR3 has 15 amino acids. V trimming: 3 bases; J trimming: 4 bases; junction bases outside the gene matches: 9. Germline values: CDR1 SGDLS, CDR2 YYNGEE. CDR3 in amino acids: CASSARAGVRYEQYF. As DNA, the CDR3 is TGTGCCAGCAGCGCGAGAGCGGGAGTACGTTACGAGCAGTACTTC.

This clonotype was recorded many times. This chain uses TRBV20-1 with TRBJ2-5; 11 bases are a match to TRBD2. Trimming removed 3 bases from V and 5 bases from J; junction bases left unmatched: 11. The length of the CDR3 is 16 residues. From germline, CDR1 is DFQATT and CDR2 SNEGSKA (reference sequence). The CDR3 DNA follows: TGCAGTGCTAGGGAAACTAGCGGGAGTCCCCAGGAGACCCAGTACTTC. The encoded protein is CSARETSGSPQETQYF.

This clonotype was found many times. The chain recombines TRBV19 with TRBJ2-2; D unclear. The CDR3 runs to 14 residues. Germline V gene sequence: CDR1 LNHDA, CDR2 SQIVND (reference sequence). Trimming cost V 3 bases and J 2 bases, with 7 bases left between them. The CDR3 DNA reads as TGTGCCAGTAGTATCTCGCATAACACCGGGGAGCTGTTTTTT. It codes for CASSISHNTGELFF.